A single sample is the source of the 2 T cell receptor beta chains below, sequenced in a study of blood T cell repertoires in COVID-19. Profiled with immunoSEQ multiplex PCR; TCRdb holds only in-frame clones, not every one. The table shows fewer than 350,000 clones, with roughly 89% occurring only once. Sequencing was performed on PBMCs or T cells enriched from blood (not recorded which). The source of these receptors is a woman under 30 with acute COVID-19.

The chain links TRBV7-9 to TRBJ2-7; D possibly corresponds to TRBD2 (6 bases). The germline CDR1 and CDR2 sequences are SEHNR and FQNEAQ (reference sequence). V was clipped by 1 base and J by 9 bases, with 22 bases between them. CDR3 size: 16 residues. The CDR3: CASSLDPGGVFEAQYF. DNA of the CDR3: TGTGCCAGCAGCTTAGATCCCGGGGGTGTATTTGAAGCGCAGTACTTC.

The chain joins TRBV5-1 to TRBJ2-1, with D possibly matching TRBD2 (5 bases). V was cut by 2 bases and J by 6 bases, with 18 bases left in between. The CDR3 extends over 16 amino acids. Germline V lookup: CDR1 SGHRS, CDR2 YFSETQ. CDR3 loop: CASSLFTGYAGNEQFF. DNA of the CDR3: TGCGCCAGCAGCTTATTTACGGGATATGCAGGCAATGAGCAGTTCTTC.